Each of the 27 T cell receptor beta chains below was sequenced from the same sample in a study of blood T cell repertoires in COVID-19. Profiling relied on immunoSEQ multiplex PCR, and the TCRdb table lists in-frame clones only, not all of them. The profile shows a few hundred thousand clones, around 82% of them singletons. Sequenced input: peripheral blood. The receptors originated from a woman aged 65 to 85 with acute or convalescent COVID-19.

This clone showed up just a few times. The V call is TRBV18, the J call TRBJ1-1; tentatively, D is TRBD1 (5 bases). The germline V gene encodes CDR1 KGHSH and CDR2 LQKENI. Between the trimmed V and J ends, which lost 3 bases and 11 bases, there was a span of 13 bases. This CDR3 has 12 residues. This CDR3 reads CASSPSTEGAFF. The CDR3 coding sequence is TGTGCCAGCTCACCTTCGACAGAAGGGGCTTTCTTT.

Many counts were recorded for this clone. The chain joins TRBV12-5 to TRBJ2-3, with 7 bases matching TRBD2. CDR1 is LGHNT and CDR2 is FRNRAP in the germline V gene. CDR3 length equals 14 residues. The V segment lost 7 bases and the J segment 5 bases; nucleotides outside the gene matches: 9. DNA for the CDR3: TGTGCTAGTGCCCCGGGGGGTAGTGGAGATACGCAGTATTTT. Protein sequence: CASAPGGSGDTQYF.

The chain is built from TRBV6-6 and TRBJ2-3, with 7 bases fitting TRBD2. The CDR3 totals 14 residues. Per the germline V gene, CDR1 is MNHNY and CDR2 is SVGAGI (reference sequence). V lost 6 bases and J lost 1; bases outside the gene matches: 4. The CDR3 nucleotides are TGTGCCAGCAGCAAGAGCGGGGGCACAGATACGCAGTATTTT. Its translation is CASSKSGGTDTQYF.

In its sample, this clone was seen a few times. The chain couples TRBV7-9 to TRBJ2-2; no firm D call. The germline CDR1 and CDR2 sequences are SEHNR and FQNEAQ (reference sequence). CDR3 length: 14 amino acids. The V end lost 2 bases, the J end lost 5 bases, and 9 bases lay between the germline ends. This chain's CDR3 is CASSLPGSTGELFF. CDR3 sequence (DNA): TGTGCCAGCAGCTTACCCGGGTCGACCGGGGAGCTGTTTTTT.

This chain joins TRBV2 and TRBJ1-2; 7 bases are a match to TRBD1. Germline loops: CDR1 SNHLY, CDR2 FYNNEI. Trimming cost V 6 bases and J 5 bases; bases outside gene matches: 6. There are 13 residues in the CDR3. This CDR3 reads CASRIDREYGYTF. The DNA of the CDR3 is TGTGCCAGCAGGATAGACAGGGAGTATGGCTACACCTTC.

The V gene is TRBV4-3, the J gene TRBJ2-2; TRBD1 aligns across 7 bases. The V gene end was trimmed by 1 base and the J gene end by 5 bases; junction bases not matched to a gene: 13. Germline loops: CDR1 LGHNA, CDR2 YSLEER. This CDR3 contains 18 residues. The CDR3 bases are TGCGCCAGCAGCCAAGCCCACAGGATGGGACAGCGGACCGGGGAGCTGTTTTTT. Its protein is CASSQAHRMGQRTGELFF.

This chain connects TRBV30 to TRBJ2-3; D is unresolved. The CDR3 sequence is 14 residues long. The ends were cut back, 4 bases at V and 0 bases at J, with 11 bases in the middle. CDR1 and CDR2 from the germline V gene are GTSNPN and SVGIG (reference sequence). The CDR3 is CAWNPPTSTDTQYF. The CDR3 DNA reads as TGTGCCTGGAACCCCCCTACTAGCACAGATACGCAGTATTTT.

J is TRBJ2-1 and V is TRBV18, with 10 bases aligning to TRBD1. The CDR3 sequence is 15 residues long. Germline loops: CDR1 KGHSH, CDR2 LQKENI. Germline trimming cut 3 bases from V and 5 bases from J; bases unmatched to any gene: 4. In DNA, the CDR3 is TGTGCCAGCTCACCGGGACAGGGGAGGAACAATGAGCAGTTCTTC. Protein: CASSPGQGRNNEQFF.

The J gene is TRBJ2-2, the V gene TRBV7-8; no firm D call. The CDR3 has 15 residues. V lost 3 bases and J 2 bases, leaving 10 bases between the germline ends. Looked up from germline, CDR1 is SGHVS and CDR2 is FQNEAQ. CDR3 DNA sequence: TGTGCCAGCAGCTTGTTAGGCGGAAACACCGGGGAGCTGTTTTTT. It is translated as CASSLLGGNTGELFF.

The CDR3 protein is CATSDLGSGGYNEQFF. CDR3 bases: TGTGCCACCAGTGATTTGGGTAGCGGGGGTTACAATGAGCAGTTCTTC. The V call is TRBV24-1, the J call TRBJ2-1, with TRBD2 matching 9 bases. The germline CDR1 and CDR2 sequences are KGHDR and SFDVKD. V shed 0 bases and J 4 bases; nucleotides not matched to a gene: 3. The CDR3 length is 16 residues.

This clone was counted only a few times. The rearrangement uses TRBV18 and TRBJ2-7, with 8 bases aligning to TRBD1. Trimming took 4 bases from V and 0 from J; bases not matched to a gene: 8. Looked up from germline, CDR1 is KGHSH and CDR2 is LQKENI. The CDR3 spans 16 residues. CDR3 sequence (DNA): TGTGCCAGCTCACGAACCGGGACAGGTGGCTCCTACGAGCAGTACTTC. This codes for CASSRTGTGGSYEQYF.

The V call is TRBV27, the J call TRBJ1-5; 9 positions match TRBD1. V shed 2 bases and J 4 bases; nucleotides not matched to a gene: 6. The CDR3 extends over 16 amino acids. CDR1 and CDR2 from the germline V gene are MNHEY and SMNVEV (reference sequence). The CDR3 region is CASSLTGTGWNQPQHF. The DNA of the CDR3 is TGTGCCAGCAGTTTAACCGGGACAGGGTGGAATCAGCCCCAGCATTTT.

This chain connects TRBV9 to TRBJ2-7; D possibly corresponds to TRBD2 (5 bases). Germline lookup yields CDR1 SGDLS and CDR2 YYNGEE. The ends were cut back, 4 bases at V and 7 bases at J, with 18 bases in the middle. The length of the CDR3 is 14 residues. In DNA, the CDR3 is TGTGCCAGCAGCCCCGCACCGGGGTCGGAAGAGCAGTACTTC. Protein product: CASSPAPGSEEQYF.

Notes on this clone: A junction boundary mismatches the germline segment, possibly from a read error. V and J are TRBV15 and TRBJ2-7; TRBD1 is a possible D gene (7 bases). CDR3 length equals 18 residues. Germline V CDR1 and CDR2: LNHNV, YYDKDF (reference sequence). The CDR3 region is CATSRDLICQGGSCEQYF. In DNA, the CDR3 is TGTGCCACCAGCAGAGATTTAATTTGCCAGGGGGGTTCCTGCGAGCAGTACTTC.

The chain joins TRBV3-1 (or the pseudogene TRBV3-2) to TRBJ1-2; D uncertain. Trimming removed 1 base at V and 1 base at J, with 7 bases between. Germline V lookup: CDR1 LGHDT, CDR2 YNNKEL (reference sequence). This CDR3 contains 14 residues. The CDR3 DNA reads TGTGCCAGCAGCCAAGCACGGGGTAACTATGGCTACACCTTC. Translation: CASSQARGNYGYTF.

This chain joins TRBV5-8 and TRBJ1-5; 10 bases agree with TRBD1. Germline CDR1 is SGHTS and CDR2 is YDEGEE. The length of the CDR3 is 17 residues. V lost 3 bases, J lost 2 bases, and 8 bases stayed unmatched. The CDR3 protein is CASSWYPGTGGNQPQHF. The CDR3 DNA sequence: TGTGCCAGCAGCTGGTATCCAGGGACAGGGGGCAATCAGCCCCAGCATTTT.

For this clone: At the DNA level, this CDR3 is encoded by other sequences in the same sample as well. This chain joins TRBV2 and TRBJ1-2, with no clear D. The CDR3 consists of 11 residues. Trimming took off 8 bases at V and 8 bases at J, with 12 bases between the two ends. Germline lookup yields CDR1 SNHLY and CDR2 FYNNEI. CDR3 in DNA: TGTGCCAGCTCAACCCGGGGAGGCTACACCTTC. Translating it yields CASSTRGGYTF. Together with reference TRBV2 and TRBJ1-2, the CDR3 gives the full variable domain: EPEVTQTPSHQVTQMGQEVILRCVPISNHLYFYWYRQILGQKVEFLVSFYNNEISEKSEIFDDQFSVERPDGSNFTLKIRSTKLEDSAMYFCASSTRGGYTFGSGTRLTVV.

The chain is built from TRBV11-2 and TRBJ1-3, with D possibly TRBD1 on 5 matching bases. The length of the CDR3 is 13 residues. Trimming took 5 bases from V and 4 from J, leaving 9 bases between them. Germline-derived CDR1 and CDR2 are SGHAT and FQNNGV. CDR3 nucleotide sequence: TGTGCCAGCAGCGTGAACAGGGGAAACACCATATATTTT. Amino acid sequence: CASSVNRGNTIYF. The full variable domain, completed using reference TRBV11-2 and TRBJ1-3, is EAGVAQSPRYKIIEKRQSVAFWCNPISGHATLYWYQQILGQGPKLLIQFQNNGVVDDSQLPKDRFSAERLKGVDSTLKIQPAKLEDSAVYLCASSVNRGNTIYFGEGSWLTVV.

This clone appeared once. The V gene is TRBV30, the J gene TRBJ1-5, with a weak D call TRBD1 (6 bases). This CDR3 is built from 14 residues. With 7 bases removed from V and 4 bases from J, the gap between germline ends came to 17 bases. Germline CDR1 and CDR2: GTSNPN and SVGIG (reference sequence). CDR3 amino acids: CAYQGGGRNQPQHF. CDR3 coding DNA: TGTGCCTACCAAGGGGGGGGCCGAAATCAGCCCCAGCATTTT.

The chain joins TRBV6-2 or TRBV6-3 to TRBJ1-2; 8 bases fit TRBD1. The V gene's germline CDR1 is MNHEY and CDR2 SVGEGT. The trim removed 6 bases at V and 5 bases at J, leaving 8 bases unmatched. This CDR3 has 14 residues. As DNA, the CDR3 is TGTGCCAGCAGCCCCGGGACAGGCCTTTATGGCTACACCTTC. Its translation is CASSPGTGLYGYTF.

This clone was seen only a few times. The chain recombines TRBV5-6 with TRBJ2-3; TRBD1 agrees at 8 bases. The CDR3 sequence is 16 residues long. The germline gives CDR1 SGHDT, CDR2 YYEEEE. V lost 0 bases and J lost 2; bases outside the gene matches: 5. CDR3 sequence: CASSLDGQGNTDTQYF. The CDR3 bases are TGTGCCAGCAGCTTGGATGGACAGGGAAACACAGATACGCAGTATTTT.

The chain is built from TRBV14 and TRBJ2-3; 7 bases agree with TRBD2. This CDR3 comprises 16 residues. Germline assignment: CDR1 SGHDN and CDR2 FVKESK. V lost 0 bases, J lost 0 bases, and 3 bases stayed unmatched. CDR3 in DNA: TGTGCCAGCAGCCAAGAGGTTAGCGGGAGCACAGATACGCAGTATTTT. Translated: CASSQEVSGSTDTQYF.

The chain carries TRBV24-1 and TRBJ1-2; 8 bases align to TRBD1. With V trimmed by 2 bases and J by 4 bases, 2 bases remained unmatched. The germline V gene encodes CDR1 KGHDR and CDR2 SFDVKD. The CDR3 extends over 14 amino acids. The chain's CDR3 is CATSDSGQGYGYTF. The DNA of the CDR3 is TGTGCCACCAGTGATTCCGGACAGGGCTATGGCTACACCTTC.

The rearrangement links TRBV25-1 to TRBJ2-5; 11 bases match TRBD2. CDR1 MGHDK and CDR2 SYGVNS come from the germline V gene. The CDR3 covers 15 residues. The junction had 5 bases not matched to a gene; V was cut back by 6 bases and J by 2 bases. In nucleotides, the CDR3 is TGTGCCAGCAGCCGACGACTAGCGGGACAAGAGACCCAGTACTTC. Protein product: CASSRRLAGQETQYF.

V usage is TRBV10-2 and J usage is TRBJ2-7; possible D gene TRBD1, 6 bases. V lost 3 bases, J lost 4 bases, and 13 bases lay in between. The CDR3 runs to 14 residues. Germline V gene sequence: CDR1 WSHSY, CDR2 SAAADI. The CDR3 reads CASSDGGRGYEQYF. In DNA, the CDR3 is TGCGCCAGCAGTGATGGTGGCAGGGGATACGAGCAGTACTTC.

The chain carries TRBV5-6 and TRBJ2-7; 9 bases are shared with TRBD1. J was trimmed by 2 bases and V by 4 bases; bases with no gene match: 7. The CDR3 consists of 15 residues. Germline assignment: CDR1 SGHDT and CDR2 YYEEEE. This CDR3 is CASSTTGTGPYEQYF. The CDR3 DNA reads as TGTGCCAGCAGCACTACCGGGACAGGGCCCTACGAGCAGTACTTC. The entire variable domain, with the rest obtained from reference TRBV5-6 and TRBJ2-7, is as follows: DAGVTQSPTHLIKTRGQQVTLRCSPKSGHDTVSWYQQALGQGPQFIFQYYEEEERQRGNFPDRFSGHQFPNYSSELNVNALLLGDSALYLCASSTTGTGPYEQYFGPGTRLTVT.

The V call is TRBV9, the J call TRBJ2-3; 15 bases are a match to TRBD2. CDR1 SGDLS and CDR2 YYNGEE come from the germline V gene. The CDR3 has 16 amino acids. V shed 8 bases and J 7 bases; nucleotides not matched to a gene: 11. CDR3 in DNA: TGTGCCAGTGGACTAGCGGGGGGGCCTCTGCAGAATACGCAGTATTTT. Amino acids: CASGLAGGPLQNTQYF.